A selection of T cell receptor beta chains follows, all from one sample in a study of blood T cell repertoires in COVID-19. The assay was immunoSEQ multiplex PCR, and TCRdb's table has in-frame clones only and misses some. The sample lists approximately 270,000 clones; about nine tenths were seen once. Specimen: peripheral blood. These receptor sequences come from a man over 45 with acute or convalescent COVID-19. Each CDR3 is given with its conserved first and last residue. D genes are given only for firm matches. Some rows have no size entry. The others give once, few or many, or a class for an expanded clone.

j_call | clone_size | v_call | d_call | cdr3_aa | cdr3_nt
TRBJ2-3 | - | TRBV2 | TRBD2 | CASSSRTSEDTQYF | TGTGCCAGCAGTTCTCGGACTAGCGAAGATACGCAGTATTTT
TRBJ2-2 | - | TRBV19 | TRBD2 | CASSLTSGGSGELFF | TGTGCCAGTAGTCTGACTAGCGGGGGCTCCGGGGAGCTGTTTTTT
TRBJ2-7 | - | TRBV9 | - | CASSGPSGEQYF | TGTGCCAGCAGCGGACCTTCGGGCGAGCAGTACTTC
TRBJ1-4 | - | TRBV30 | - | CAWSVNPPRVTNEKLFF | TGTGCCTGGAGTGTAAACCCTCCGAGGGTGACTAATGAAAAACTGTTTTTT
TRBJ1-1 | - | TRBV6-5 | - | CASSYREGTEAFF | TGTGCCAGCAGTTATCGCGAGGGCACTGAAGCTTTCTTT
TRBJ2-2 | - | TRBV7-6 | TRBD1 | CASSLRGPNTGELFF | TGTGCCAGCAGCTTAAGGGGGCCCAACACCGGGGAGCTGTTTTTT
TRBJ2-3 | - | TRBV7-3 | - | CASSLTSGRGDTQYF | TGTGCCAGCAGCTTAACGAGTGGACGGGGGGATACGCAGTATTTT
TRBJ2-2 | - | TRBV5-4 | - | CASSLGQGSTGELFF | TGTGCCAGCAGCTTGGGCCAGGGGTCCACCGGGGAGCTGTTTTTT
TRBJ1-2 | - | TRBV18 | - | CASSPKGVGYGYTF | TGTGCCAGCTCACCTAAGGGGGTTGGCTATGGCTACACCTTC
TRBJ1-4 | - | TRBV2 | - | CASRELFNEKLFF | TGTGCCAGCAGGGAGCTATTTAATGAAAAACTGTTTTTT
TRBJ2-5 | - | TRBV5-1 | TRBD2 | CASSLAMASGGSQYF | TGCGCCAGCAGCTTGGCCATGGCTAGCGGGGGGTCCCAGTACTTC
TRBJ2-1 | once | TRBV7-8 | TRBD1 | CASSLVTGGFNEQFF | TGTGCCAGCAGCTTAGTGACAGGGGGCTTCAATGAGCAGTTCTTC
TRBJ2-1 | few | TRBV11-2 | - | CASSLGQINEQFF | TGTGCCAGCAGCTTAGGGCAAATCAATGAGCAGTTCTTC
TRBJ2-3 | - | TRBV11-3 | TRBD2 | CASSWGLAGGSTDTQYF | TGTGCCAGCAGCTGGGGTCTAGCGGGGGGCAGCACAGATACGCAGTATTTT
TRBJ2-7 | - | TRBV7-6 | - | CASSLGHGYEQYF | TGTGCCAGCAGCTTAGGGCACGGGTACGAGCAGTACTTC
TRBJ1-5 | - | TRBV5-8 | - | CASSQLTSLINQPQHF | TGTGCCAGCAGCCAGTTGACATCATTAATCAATCAGCCCCAGCATTTT
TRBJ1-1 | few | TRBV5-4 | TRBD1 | CASRRSSGGAWTEAFF | TGTGCCAGCAGGAGGTCCTCAGGGGGCGCATGGACTGAAGCTTTCTTT
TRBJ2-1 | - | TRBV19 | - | CASSRQQNGHNEQFF | TGTGCCAGTAGTAGACAGCAAAACGGCCACAATGAGCAGTTCTTC
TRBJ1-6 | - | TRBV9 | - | CASSPQGPPLHF | TGTGCCAGCAGCCCCCAGGGGCCACCCCTCCACTTT
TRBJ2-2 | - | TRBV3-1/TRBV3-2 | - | CASSRGGTGELFF | TGTGCCAGCAGCCGAGGGGGCACCGGGGAGCTGTTTTTT
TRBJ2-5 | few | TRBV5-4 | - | CASGTTSGETQYF | TGTGCCAGCGGAACGACTTCGGGGGAGACCCAGTACTTC
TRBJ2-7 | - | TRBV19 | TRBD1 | CASSDPGQSTYEQYF | TGTGCCAGTAGCGACCCGGGACAGTCAACCTACGAGCAGTACTTC
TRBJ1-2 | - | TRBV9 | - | CASSSGGNYGYTF | TGTGCCAGCAGCTCTGGGGGGAACTATGGCTACACCTTC
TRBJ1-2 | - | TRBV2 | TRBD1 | CASSEERDPGGSNTF | TGTGCCAGCAGTGAAGAAAGGGACCCAGGGGGGTCAAACACCTTC
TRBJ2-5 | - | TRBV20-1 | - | CSAMRETQYF | TGCAGTGCAATGAGGGAGACCCAGTACTTC
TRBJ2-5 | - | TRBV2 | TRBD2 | CATRRLAGQETQYF | TGTGCCACGAGGAGACTAGCGGGCCAAGAGACCCAGTACTTC
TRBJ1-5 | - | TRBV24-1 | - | CATSRNSNQPQHF | TGTGCCACCAGCAGAAATAGCAATCAGCCCCAGCATTTT
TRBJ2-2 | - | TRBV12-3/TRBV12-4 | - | CASSLTRAGELFF | TGTGCCAGCAGCCTTACTAGGGCCGGGGAGCTGTTTTTT
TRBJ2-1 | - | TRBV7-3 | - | CASSLDSSSYNEQFF | TGTGCCAGCAGCTTAGATAGCAGCTCCTACAATGAGCAGTTCTTC